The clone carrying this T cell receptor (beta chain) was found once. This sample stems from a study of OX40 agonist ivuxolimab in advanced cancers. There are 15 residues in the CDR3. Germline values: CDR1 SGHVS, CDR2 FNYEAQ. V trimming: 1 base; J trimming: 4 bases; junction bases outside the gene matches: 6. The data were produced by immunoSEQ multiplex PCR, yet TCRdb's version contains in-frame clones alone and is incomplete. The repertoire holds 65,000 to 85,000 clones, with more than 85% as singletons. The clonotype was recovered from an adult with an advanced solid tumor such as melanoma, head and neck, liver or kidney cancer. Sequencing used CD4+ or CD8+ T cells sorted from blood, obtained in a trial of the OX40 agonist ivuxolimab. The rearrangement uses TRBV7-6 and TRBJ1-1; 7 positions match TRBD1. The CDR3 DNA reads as TGTGCCAGCAGCTTAGTGCAGGGGGACGGCACTGAAGCTTTCTTT. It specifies CASSLVQGDGTEAFF.